These T cell receptor beta chains were read from a single sample in a study of cytomegalovirus exposure and HLA in healthy donors. Generated by immunoSEQ multiplex PCR, the TCRdb table keeps only in-frame clones and is missing some. The sample lists about 200,000 clones, more than 75% seen once, with roughly an eighth in the top ten. Sequences were obtained from PBMCs. The source of these receptors is a woman younger than 45 in good health and CMV-seropositive. CDR3s include the opening cysteine and the closing phenylalanine or tryptophan. D genes are given only for firm matches. A clone size is listed for some rows: how often the clone was seen (once, few, many), or a class if it is expanded.

clone size: .; J gene: TRBJ1-2; D gene: TRBD1; V gene: TRBV29-1; CDR3 protein: CSVDDRGGSGYTF; CDR3 DNA: TGCAGCGTCGATGACAGGGGGGGGTCTGGCTACACCTTC
clone size: .; J gene: TRBJ2-3; D gene: TRBD2; V gene: TRBV7-9; CDR3 protein: CASSSTSGRAGSTDTQYF; CDR3 DNA: TGTGCCAGCAGCTCCACTAGCGGGAGAGCGGGGAGCACAGATACGCAGTATTTT
clone size: .; J gene: TRBJ2-7; D gene: .; V gene: TRBV6-1; CDR3 protein: CASSEGGPPYEQYF; CDR3 DNA: TGTGCCAGCAGTGAGGGGGGACCCCCCTACGAGCAGTACTTC
clone size: .; J gene: TRBJ2-1; D gene: TRBD2; V gene: TRBV6-5; CDR3 protein: CATRRGDNEQFF; CDR3 DNA: TGTGCCACCCGGCGGGGGGACAATGAGCAGTTCTTC
clone size: .; J gene: TRBJ2-3; D gene: TRBD1; V gene: TRBV6-1; CDR3 protein: CASSPGQGIGDTQYF; CDR3 DNA: TGTGCCAGCAGCCCGGGACAGGGTATTGGAGATACGCAGTATTTT
clone size: .; J gene: TRBJ2-7; D gene: .; V gene: TRBV18; CDR3 protein: CASSQNSDFSYEQYF; CDR3 DNA: TGTGCCAGCTCTCAAAACAGTGATTTCTCCTACGAGCAGTACTTC
clone size: .; J gene: TRBJ2-3; D gene: .; V gene: TRBV21-1; CDR3 protein: CASSVTGLDTQYF; CDR3 DNA: TGTGCCAGCAGCGTCACAGGGTTAGATACGCAGTATTTT
clone size: .; J gene: TRBJ2-7; D gene: .; V gene: TRBV21-1; CDR3 protein: CASSRKGRTSVEQYF; CDR3 DNA: TGTGCCAGCAGCAGAAAAGGCAGGACTAGCGTCGAGCAGTACTTC
clone size: .; J gene: TRBJ2-1; D gene: .; V gene: TRBV21-1; CDR3 protein: CASSLPKGQGASNEQFF; CDR3 DNA: TGTGCCAGCAGCCTTCCAAAGGGGCAGGGTGCTAGCAATGAGCAGTTCTTC
clone size: .; J gene: TRBJ2-7; D gene: TRBD1; V gene: TRBV10-3; CDR3 protein: CAIREIGPGQEYEQYF; CDR3 DNA: TGTGCCATCAGGGAGATAGGACCGGGACAGGAATACGAGCAGTACTTC
clone size: few; J gene: TRBJ1-2; D gene: .; V gene: TRBV28; CDR3 protein: CASSFRDTNYYGYTF; CDR3 DNA: TGTGCCAGCAGTTTTCGGGACACGAATTACTATGGCTACACCTTC
clone size: .; J gene: TRBJ1-5; D gene: .; V gene: TRBV21-1; CDR3 protein: CASSKDRSCNQPQHF; CDR3 DNA: TGTGCCAGCAGCAAGGACAGGTCGTGCAATCAGCCCCAGCATTTT
clone size: .; J gene: TRBJ1-4; D gene: TRBD1; V gene: TRBV7-9; CDR3 protein: CASSSLGGDRGRRNEKLFF; CDR3 DNA: TGTGCCAGCAGTTCTCTTGGAGGGGACAGGGGGCGCAGGAATGAAAAACTGTTTTTT
clone size: .; J gene: TRBJ1-1; D gene: .; V gene: TRBV6-1; CDR3 protein: CASSEAEVGYTEAFF; CDR3 DNA: TGTGCCAGCAGTGAAGCGGAGGTGGGCTACACTGAAGCTTTCTTT
clone size: .; J gene: TRBJ1-5; D gene: .; V gene: TRBV7-2; CDR3 protein: CASSSRALPDQPQHF; CDR3 DNA: TGTGCCAGCAGCTCCAGGGCCCTGCCGGATCAGCCCCAGCATTTT
clone size: .; J gene: TRBJ2-3; D gene: .; V gene: TRBV9; CDR3 protein: CASSPQSRVSTDTQYF; CDR3 DNA: TGTGCCAGCAGCCCCCAGTCCCGGGTTAGCACAGATACGCAGTATTTT
clone size: .; J gene: TRBJ2-7; D gene: .; V gene: TRBV28; CDR3 protein: CASSFLMWGESYEQYF; CDR3 DNA: TGTGCCAGCAGTTTTTTGATGTGGGGGGAGTCCTACGAGCAGTACTTC
clone size: once; J gene: TRBJ2-3; D gene: TRBD2; V gene: TRBV7-2; CDR3 protein: CASSLEGGPGGTQYF; CDR3 DNA: TGTGCCAGCAGCTTAGAGGGTGGTCCGGGGGGTACGCAGTATTTT